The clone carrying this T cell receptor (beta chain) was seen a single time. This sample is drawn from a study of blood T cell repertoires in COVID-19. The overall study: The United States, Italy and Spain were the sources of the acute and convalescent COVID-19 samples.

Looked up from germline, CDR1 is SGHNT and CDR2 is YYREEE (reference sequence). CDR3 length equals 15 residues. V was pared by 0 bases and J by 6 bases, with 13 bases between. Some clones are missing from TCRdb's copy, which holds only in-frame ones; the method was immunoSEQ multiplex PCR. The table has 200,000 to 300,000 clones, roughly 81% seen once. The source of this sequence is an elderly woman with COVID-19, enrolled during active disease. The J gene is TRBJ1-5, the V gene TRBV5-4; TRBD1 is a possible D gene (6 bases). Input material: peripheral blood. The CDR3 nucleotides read TGTGCCAGCAGCTTGGGGGGGGGCGGGCCTCAGCCCCAGCATTTT. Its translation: CASSLGGGGPQPQHF.